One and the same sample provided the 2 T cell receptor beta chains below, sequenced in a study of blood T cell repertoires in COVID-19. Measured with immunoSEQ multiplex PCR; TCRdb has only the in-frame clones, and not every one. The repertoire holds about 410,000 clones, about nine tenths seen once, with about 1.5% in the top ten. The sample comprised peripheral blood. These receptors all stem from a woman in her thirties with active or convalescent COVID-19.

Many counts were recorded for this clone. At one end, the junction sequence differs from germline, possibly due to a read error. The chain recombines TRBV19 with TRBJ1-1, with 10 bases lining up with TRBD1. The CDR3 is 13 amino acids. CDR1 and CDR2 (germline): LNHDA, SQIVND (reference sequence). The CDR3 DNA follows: TGTGCCAGTATCCGGACAGGGGGATCTGAGGCTTTCTTT. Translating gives CASIRTGGSEAFF.

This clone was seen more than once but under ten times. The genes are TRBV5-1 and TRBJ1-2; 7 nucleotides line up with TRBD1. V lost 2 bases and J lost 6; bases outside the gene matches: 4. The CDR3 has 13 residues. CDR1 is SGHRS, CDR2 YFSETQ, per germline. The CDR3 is CASSFGGGDGYTF. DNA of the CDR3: TGCGCCAGCAGCTTCGGAGGGGGCGATGGCTACACCTTC.